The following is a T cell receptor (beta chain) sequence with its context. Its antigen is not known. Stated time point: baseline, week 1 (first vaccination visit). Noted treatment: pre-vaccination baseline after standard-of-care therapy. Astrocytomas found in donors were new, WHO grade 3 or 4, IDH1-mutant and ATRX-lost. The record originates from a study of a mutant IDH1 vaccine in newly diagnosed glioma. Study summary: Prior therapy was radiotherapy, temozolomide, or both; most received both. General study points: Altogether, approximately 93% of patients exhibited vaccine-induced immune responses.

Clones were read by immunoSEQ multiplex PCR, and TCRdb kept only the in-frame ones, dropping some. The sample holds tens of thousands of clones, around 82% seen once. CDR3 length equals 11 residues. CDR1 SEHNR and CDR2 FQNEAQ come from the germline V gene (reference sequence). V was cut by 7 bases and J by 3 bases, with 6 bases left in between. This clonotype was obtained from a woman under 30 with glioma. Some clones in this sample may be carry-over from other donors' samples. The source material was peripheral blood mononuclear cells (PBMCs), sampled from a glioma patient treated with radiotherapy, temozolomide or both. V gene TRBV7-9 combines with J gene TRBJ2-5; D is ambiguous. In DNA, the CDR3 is TGTGCCAGCACCTTTAAAGAGACCCAGTACTTC. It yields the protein CASTFKETQYF. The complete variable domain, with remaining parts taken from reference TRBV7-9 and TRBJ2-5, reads DTGVSQNPRHKITKRGQNVTFRCDPISEHNRLYWYRQTLGQGPEFLTYFQNEAQLEKSRLLSDRFSAERPKGSFSTLEIQRTEQGDSAMYLCASTFKETQYFGPGTRLLVL.